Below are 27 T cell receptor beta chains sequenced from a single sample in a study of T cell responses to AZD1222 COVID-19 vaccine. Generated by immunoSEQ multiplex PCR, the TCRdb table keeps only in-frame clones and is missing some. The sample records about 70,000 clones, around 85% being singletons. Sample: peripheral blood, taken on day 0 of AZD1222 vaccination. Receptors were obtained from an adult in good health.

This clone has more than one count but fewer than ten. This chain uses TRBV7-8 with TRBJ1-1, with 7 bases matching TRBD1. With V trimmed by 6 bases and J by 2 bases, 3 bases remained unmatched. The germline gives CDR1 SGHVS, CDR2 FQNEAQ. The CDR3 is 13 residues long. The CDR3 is CASRGQANTEAFF. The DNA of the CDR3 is TGTGCCAGCAGAGGACAGGCAAACACTGAAGCTTTCTTT.

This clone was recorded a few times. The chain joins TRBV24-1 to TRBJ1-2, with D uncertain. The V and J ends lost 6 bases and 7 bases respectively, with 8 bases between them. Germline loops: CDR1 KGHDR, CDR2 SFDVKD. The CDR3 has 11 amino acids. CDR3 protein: CATSSHVGYTF. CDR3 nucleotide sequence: TGTGCCACCAGTTCACATGTTGGCTACACCTTC.

This chain's CDR3 is CASIRTGLSNQPQHF. The CDR3 coding sequence is TGTGCCAGTATTCGGACGGGTCTTAGCAATCAGCCCCAGCATTTT. This rearrangement joins TRBV19 to TRBJ1-5; D call uncertain. V was trimmed by 7 bases and J by 0 bases, leaving 13 bases between them. The CDR3 spans 15 residues. Per germline, CDR1 LNHDA and CDR2 SQIVND (reference sequence).

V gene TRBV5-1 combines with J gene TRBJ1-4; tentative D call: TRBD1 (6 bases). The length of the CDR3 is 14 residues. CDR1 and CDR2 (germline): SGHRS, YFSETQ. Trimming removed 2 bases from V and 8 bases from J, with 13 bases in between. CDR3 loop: CASSLRTASEKLFF. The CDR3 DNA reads TGCGCCAGCAGCTTACGGACAGCCTCGGAAAAACTGTTTTTT.

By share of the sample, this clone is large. CDR3 nucleotide sequence: TGTGCCAGCAGTGAACGGTACACCGGGGAGCTGTTTTTT. Its translation is CASSERYTGELFF. J is TRBJ2-2 and V is TRBV2, with D unclear. Trimming cost V 2 bases and J 3 bases, with 4 bases left between them. The germline V gene encodes CDR1 SNHLY and CDR2 FYNNEI. There are 13 residues in the CDR3.

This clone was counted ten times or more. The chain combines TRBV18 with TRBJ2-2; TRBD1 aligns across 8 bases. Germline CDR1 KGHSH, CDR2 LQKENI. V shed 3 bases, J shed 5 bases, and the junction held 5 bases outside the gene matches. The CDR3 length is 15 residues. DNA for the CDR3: TGTGCCAGCTCACCGAGGGACAGGCAGACCGGGGAGCTGTTTTTT. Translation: CASSPRDRQTGELFF.

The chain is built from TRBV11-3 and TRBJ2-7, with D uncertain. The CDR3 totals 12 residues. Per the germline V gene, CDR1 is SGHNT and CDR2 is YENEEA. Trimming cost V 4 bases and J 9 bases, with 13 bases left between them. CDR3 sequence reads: CASSSGSSAQYF. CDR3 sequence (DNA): TGTGCCAGCAGCTCCGGATCTTCTGCGCAGTACTTC.

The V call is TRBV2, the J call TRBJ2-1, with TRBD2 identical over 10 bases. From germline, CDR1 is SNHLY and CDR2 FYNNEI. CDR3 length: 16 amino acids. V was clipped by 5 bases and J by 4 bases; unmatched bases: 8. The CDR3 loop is CASSSGGDRLYNEQFF. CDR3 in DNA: TGTGCCAGCAGTAGCGGGGGGGACCGACTTTACAATGAGCAGTTCTTC.

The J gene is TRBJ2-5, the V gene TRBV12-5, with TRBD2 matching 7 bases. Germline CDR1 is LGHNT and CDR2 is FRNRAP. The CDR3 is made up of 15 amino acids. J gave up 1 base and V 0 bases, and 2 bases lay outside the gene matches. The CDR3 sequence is CASGLVGGSQETQYF. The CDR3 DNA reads TGTGCTAGTGGTTTGGTGGGGGGGTCCCAAGAGACCCAGTACTTC.

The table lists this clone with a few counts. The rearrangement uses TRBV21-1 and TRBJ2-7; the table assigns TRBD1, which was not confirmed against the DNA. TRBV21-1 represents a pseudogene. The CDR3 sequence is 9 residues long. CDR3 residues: CVPAGQRYF. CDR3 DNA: TGTGTCCCGGCTGGACAAAGGTACTTC.

CDR3 nucleotide sequence: TGTGCCAGCAAGGAAGGGCTCTACGAGCAGTACTTC. This encodes CASKEGLYEQYF. The chain links TRBV6-6 to TRBJ2-7; D not certain. CDR3 length equals 12 residues. Germline V gene data show CDR1 as MNHNY and CDR2 as SVGAGI (reference sequence). Trimming removed 7 bases from V and 3 bases from J, with 10 bases in between.

The CDR3 protein is CASKMNGVGGYEQYF. The CDR3 DNA is TGTGCCAGCAAAATGAATGGGGTTGGTGGCTACGAGCAGTACTTC. The chain joins TRBV6-5 to TRBJ2-7; D unresolved. CDR3 size: 15 residues. V dropped 7 bases and J dropped 3 bases, with 19 bases sitting between them. Germline CDR1 and CDR2: MNHEY and SVGAGI.

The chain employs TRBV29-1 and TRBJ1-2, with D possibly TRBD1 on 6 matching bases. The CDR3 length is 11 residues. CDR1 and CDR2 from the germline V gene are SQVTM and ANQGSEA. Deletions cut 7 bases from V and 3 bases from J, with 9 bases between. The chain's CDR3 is CSGTADYGYTF. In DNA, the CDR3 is TGCAGCGGGACAGCCGACTATGGCTACACCTTC.

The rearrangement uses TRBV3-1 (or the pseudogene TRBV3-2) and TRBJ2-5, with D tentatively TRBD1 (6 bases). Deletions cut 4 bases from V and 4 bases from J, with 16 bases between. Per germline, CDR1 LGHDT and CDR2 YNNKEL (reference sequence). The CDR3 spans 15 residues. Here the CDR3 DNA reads TGTGCCAGCAGCCCGCTATCAGGGGCCGTAGAGACCCAGTACTTC. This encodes CASSPLSGAVETQYF.

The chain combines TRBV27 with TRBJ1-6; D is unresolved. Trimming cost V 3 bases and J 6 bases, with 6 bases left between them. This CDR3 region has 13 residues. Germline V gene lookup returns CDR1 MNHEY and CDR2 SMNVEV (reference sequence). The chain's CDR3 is CASSFRGNSPLHF. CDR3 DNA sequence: TGTGCCAGCAGTTTTCGTGGTAATTCACCCCTCCACTTT.

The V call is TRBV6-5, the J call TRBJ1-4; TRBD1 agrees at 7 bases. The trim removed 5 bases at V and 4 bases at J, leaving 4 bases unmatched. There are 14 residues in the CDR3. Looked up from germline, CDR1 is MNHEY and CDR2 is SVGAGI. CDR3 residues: CASSRDRFNEKLFF. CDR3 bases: TGTGCCAGCAGTCGGGACAGATTTAATGAAAAACTGTTTTTT.

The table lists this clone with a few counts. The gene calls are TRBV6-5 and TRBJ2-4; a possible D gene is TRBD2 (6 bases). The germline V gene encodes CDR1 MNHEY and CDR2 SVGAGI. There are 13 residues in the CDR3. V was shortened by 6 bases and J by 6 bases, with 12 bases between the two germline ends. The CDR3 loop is CASSLSGANIQYF. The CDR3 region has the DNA TGTGCCAGCAGCCTTAGCGGAGCAAACATTCAGTACTTC.

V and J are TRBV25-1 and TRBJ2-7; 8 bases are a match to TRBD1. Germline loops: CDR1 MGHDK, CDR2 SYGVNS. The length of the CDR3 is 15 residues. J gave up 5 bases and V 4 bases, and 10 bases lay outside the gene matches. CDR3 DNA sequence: TGTGCCAGCAGTGCCGCGGACAGGGTAGTAGACGAGCAGTACTTC. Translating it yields CASSAADRVVDEQYF.

The DNA for the CDR3 is TGTGCCAGCAGTCCAATCGGCCCAAGGGAGCAGTACTTC. This encodes CASSPIGPREQYF. This chain links TRBV6-5 with TRBJ2-7; D ambiguous. Trimming cost V 5 bases and J 7 bases, with 15 bases left between them. The germline CDR1 and CDR2 sequences are MNHEY and SVGAGI. CDR3 length: 13 amino acids.

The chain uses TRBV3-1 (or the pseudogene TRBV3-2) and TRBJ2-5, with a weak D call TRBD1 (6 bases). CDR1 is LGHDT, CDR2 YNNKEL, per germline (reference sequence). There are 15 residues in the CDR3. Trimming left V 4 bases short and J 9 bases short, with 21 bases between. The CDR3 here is CASSPLGNRDGAQYF. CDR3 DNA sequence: TGTGCCAGCAGCCCCCTAGGTAACAGGGATGGGGCCCAGTACTTC.

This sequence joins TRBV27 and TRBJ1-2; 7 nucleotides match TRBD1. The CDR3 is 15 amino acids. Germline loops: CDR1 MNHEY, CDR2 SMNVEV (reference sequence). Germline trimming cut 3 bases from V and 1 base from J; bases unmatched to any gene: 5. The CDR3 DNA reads TGTGCCAGCAGTTTCCGGGACAGCCTTAACTATGGCTACACCTTC. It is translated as CASSFRDSLNYGYTF.

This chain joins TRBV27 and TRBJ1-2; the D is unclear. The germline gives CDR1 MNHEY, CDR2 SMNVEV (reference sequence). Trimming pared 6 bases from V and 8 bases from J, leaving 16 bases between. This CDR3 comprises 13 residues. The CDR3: CASRASWGKGYTF. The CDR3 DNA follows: TGTGCCAGCAGGGCCTCATGGGGAAAGGGCTACACCTTC.

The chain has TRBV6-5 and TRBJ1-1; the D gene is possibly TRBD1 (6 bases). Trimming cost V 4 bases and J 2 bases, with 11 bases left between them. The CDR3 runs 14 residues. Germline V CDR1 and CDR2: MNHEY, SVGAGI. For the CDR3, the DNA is TGTGCCAGCAGTTCCGAACAGGGTAACACTGAAGCTTTCTTT. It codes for CASSSEQGNTEAFF.

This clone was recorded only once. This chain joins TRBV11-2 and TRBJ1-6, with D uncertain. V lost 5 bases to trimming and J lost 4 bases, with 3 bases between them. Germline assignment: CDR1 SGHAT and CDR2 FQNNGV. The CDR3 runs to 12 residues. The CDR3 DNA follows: TGTGCCAGCAGCACTTATAATTCACCCCTCCACTTT. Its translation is CASSTYNSPLHF.

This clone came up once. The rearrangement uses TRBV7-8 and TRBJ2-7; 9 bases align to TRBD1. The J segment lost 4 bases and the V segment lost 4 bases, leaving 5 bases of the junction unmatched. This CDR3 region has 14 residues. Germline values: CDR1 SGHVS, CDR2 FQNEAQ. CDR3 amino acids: CASSSDRGGYEQYF. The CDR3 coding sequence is TGTGCCAGCAGCTCGGACAGGGGAGGGTACGAGCAGTACTTC. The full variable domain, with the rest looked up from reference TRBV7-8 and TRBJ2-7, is GAGVSQSPRYKVAKRGQDVALRCDPISGHVSLFWYQQALGQGPEFLTYFQNEAQLDKSGLPSDRFFAERPEGSVSTLKIQRTQQEDSAVYLCASSSDRGGYEQYFGPGTRLTVT.

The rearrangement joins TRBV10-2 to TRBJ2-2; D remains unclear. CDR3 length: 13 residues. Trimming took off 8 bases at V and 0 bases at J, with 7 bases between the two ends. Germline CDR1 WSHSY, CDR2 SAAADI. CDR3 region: CASATTNTGELFF. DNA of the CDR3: TGCGCCAGCGCCACCACGAACACCGGGGAGCTGTTTTTT.

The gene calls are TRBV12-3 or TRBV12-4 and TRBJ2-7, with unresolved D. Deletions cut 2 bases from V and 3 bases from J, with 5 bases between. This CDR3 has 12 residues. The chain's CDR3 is CASSLQSYEQYF. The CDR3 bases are TGTGCCAGCAGTTTACAGAGCTACGAGCAGTACTTC.